This T cell receptor (beta chain) was observed in a study of early stage breast cancer tumors. Overall study context: ER+/PR+/HER2- status applied to about 75% of the 16 invasive breast tumors.

Libraries were prepared by immunoSEQ multiplex PCR; TCRdb keeps only in-frame clonotypes and omits some of them. Of about 48,000 clones in the sample, 65% to 90% are singletons; the top ten hold 1.3% to 1.5%. Regarding the study as a whole: In about 90% of the 16 patients, blood comparison separated tumor from normal breast. Tumors had about 2.3-fold higher T cell density than normal breast.

Germline assignment: CDR1 SGHVS and CDR2 FQNEAQ. Trimming removed 5 bases from V and 2 bases from J; junction bases left unmatched: 8. CDR3 length: 15 residues. As regards this clone: The target antigen is unknown.

The TCR sequence derives from a person aged 45 to 59 with breast cancer. Sample: blood. The V gene is TRBV7-8, the J gene TRBJ2-7; 8 bases fit TRBD1. CDR3 bases: TGTGCCAGCAGCATCACACAGGGGGGACCCTACGAGCAGTACTTC. It translates to CASSITQGGPYEQYF.